This TCR beta chain was identified in a study of cytomegalovirus exposure and HLA in healthy donors. The CDR3 extends over 12 amino acids. The ends were cut back, 5 bases at V and 8 bases at J, with 15 bases in the middle. The germline V gene encodes CDR1 GTSNPN and CDR2 SVGIG (reference sequence). Use of 60 Vbeta and 13 Jbeta primers characterized the PCR. Per the study methods: About 10 million of some 80 million unique TCR beta chains were shared, per a later count. Method: immunoSEQ multiplex PCR; TCRdb's copy keeps in-frame clones and lacks some. That table supplies the V and J calls and clone size; D and trimming were determined from the DNA. The table shows roughly 150,000 clones, with around two thirds occurring only once.

This sequence originates from a man aged 25 to 40 in good health and CMV-seropositive. The chain employs TRBV30 and TRBJ1-1, with unresolved D. The sample comprised PBMCs. The CDR3 reads CAWGEIHPEAFF. The CDR3 nucleotides are TGTGCCTGGGGGGAGATCCACCCGGAAGCTTTCTTT.